A single sample gave rise to the 30 T cell receptor beta chains below, sequenced in a study of human T cells and chemical hapten exposure. MiXCR, applied by TCRdb to the RACE reads, yields one record per CDR3 protein. The data show 80,000 to 100,000 distinct CDR3 sequences, about 9.3% seen once. Described time point: patch test 2, 6 weeks after DPC sensitization. The treatment denotes: therapeutic diphenylcyclopropenone sensitization with weekly scalp DPC. The specimen comprised whole blood, sampled in connection with sensitization to the hapten diphenylcyclopropenone (DPC). The origin of the receptors is a woman aged 40 to 49 with alopecia areata. Some clones in this sample may be carry-over from other donors' samples.

Comments on this clonotype: This may come from a read error, since a much larger clone is one base off. This rearrangement joins TRBV3-1 to TRBJ2-7; possibly TRBD2 for D (6 bases). The CDR3 runs to 14 residues. Looked up from germline, CDR1 is LGHDT and CDR2 is YNNKEL (reference sequence). The chain's CDR3 is CSSSQDRRGYEQYF. Here the CDR3 DNA reads TGTTCCAGCAGCCAAGATAGGCGGGGCTACGAGCAGTACTTC.

The V gene is TRBV6-5, the J gene TRBJ2-1; 11 positions agree with TRBD2. Germline CDR1 is MNHEY and CDR2 is SVGAGI. This CDR3 contains 16 residues. The ends lost 4 bases at V and 6 bases at J; junction bases unmatched: 8. The CDR3 protein is CASSSKLAGAFNEQFF. The CDR3 DNA sequence: TGTGCCAGCAGTTCGAAACTAGCGGGAGCCTTCAATGAGCAGTTCTTC.

This clonotype was seen at least ten times. This chain links TRBV7-3 with TRBJ2-2; 7 bases match TRBD1. Trimming cost V 4 bases and J 0 bases; bases outside gene matches: 2. The CDR3 has 15 amino acids. Per germline, CDR1 SGHTA and CDR2 FQGTGA. The CDR3 nucleotides are TGTGCCAGCAGCTCGGACAGGACGAACACCGGGGAGCTGTTTTTT. It specifies CASSSDRTNTGELFF.

The chain couples TRBV11-3 to TRBJ2-4; D remains unclear. The CDR3 extends over 13 amino acids. CDR1 is SGHNT and CDR2 is YENEEA in the germline V gene. V lost 3 bases, J lost 6 bases, and 9 bases lay in between. The CDR3 sequence: CASSLSGPNIQYF. CDR3 sequence (DNA): TGTGCCAGCAGCTTGTCGGGTCCAAACATTCAGTACTTC. Based on the CDR3 plus reference TRBV11-3 and TRBJ2-4, the full variable domain is EAGVVQSPRYKIIEKKQPVAFWCNPISGHNTLYWYLQNLGQGPELLIRYENEEAVDDSQLPKDRFSAERLKGVDSTLKIQPAELGDSAVYLCASSLSGPNIQYFGAGTRLSVL.

CDR3 residues: CASSLSDILLSYEQYF. The CDR3 nucleotides read TGTGCCAGCAGTTTATCAGACATCCTCCTCTCCTACGAGCAGTACTTC. J is TRBJ2-7 and V is TRBV12-3 or TRBV12-4; no clear D gene. The CDR3 is 16 amino acids. The germline V and J ends were trimmed by 2 bases and 0 bases, with 14 bases remaining between them.

In this sample, this clonotype turned up many times. The V call is TRBV28, the J call TRBJ2-1; D might be TRBD2 (5 bases). The CDR3 has 13 amino acids. The V gene's germline CDR1 is MDHEN and CDR2 SYDVKM. Trimming cost V 6 bases and J 5 bases, with 11 bases left between them. This chain's CDR3 is CASRTWRHNEQFF. CDR3 nucleotide sequence: TGTGCCAGCAGAACATGGAGGCACAATGAGCAGTTCTTC. Looking up the rest from reference TRBV28 and TRBJ2-1 gives the full variable domain: DVKVTQSSRYLVKRTGEKVFLECVQDMDHENMFWYRQDPGLGLRLIYFSYDVKMKEKGDIPEGYSVSREKKERFSLILESASTNQTSMYLCASRTWRHNEQFFGPGTRLTVL.

This clonotype was observed at least ten times. The J gene is TRBJ2-1, the V gene TRBV9; no definite D call. The CDR3 loop spans 15 amino acids. CDR1 is SGDLS and CDR2 is YYNGEE in the germline V gene. V lost 0 bases and J 0 bases, leaving 7 bases between the germline ends. DNA of the CDR3: TGTGCCAGCAGCGTAGGTGTTAGCTCCTACAATGAGCAGTTCTTC. Its protein product is CASSVGVSSYNEQFF.

Many counts were recorded for this clonotype. The chain couples TRBV6-5 to TRBJ2-2, with 9 bases identical to TRBD2. The CDR3 has 15 residues. With V trimmed by 7 bases and J by 4 bases, 7 bases remained unmatched. Germline V gives CDR1 MNHEY, CDR2 SVGAGI. Written as DNA, the CDR3 is TGTGCCAGCAAAGTAGCGGGAGTTAGCACCGGGGAGCTGTTTTTT. Translation gives CASKVAGVSTGELFF.

This clonotype was counted at least ten times. The V call is TRBV5-1, the J call TRBJ2-2; D possibly corresponds to TRBD1 (6 bases). The V gene lost 5 bases and the J gene lost 6 bases, with 11 bases spanning the gap. Germline values: CDR1 SGHRS, CDR2 YFSETQ. There are 13 residues in the CDR3. The CDR3 spells CASSTGNSGELFF. CDR3 DNA: TGCGCCAGCAGTACAGGGAATTCCGGGGAGCTGTTTTTT.

The chain uses TRBV10-3 and TRBJ1-4; possibly TRBD1 for D (5 bases). CDR1 and CDR2 (germline): ENHRY, SYGVKD. The V end was cut by 6 bases, the J end by 8 bases, with 16 bases between. The CDR3 contains 14 residues. In DNA, the CDR3 is TGTGCCATCAGAGACACAGGTGGAGGAGAAAAACTGTTTTTT. It codes for CAIRDTGGGEKLFF.

This clonotype was detected ten times or more. The chain carries TRBV4-2 and TRBJ2-7; TRBD2 agrees at 7 bases. Trimming at V came to 0 bases and at J to 1 base, leaving 3 bases not matched to a gene. The germline V gene encodes CDR1 LGHNA and CDR2 YNFKEQ. The CDR3 totals 15 residues. The CDR3, as DNA: TGTGCCAGCAGCCAAGACCTAGCGGAGTCCTACGAGCAGTACTTC. It yields the protein CASSQDLAESYEQYF.

V is TRBV7-2 and J is TRBJ2-2, with D possibly matching TRBD2 (5 bases). Trimming shortened V by 1 base and J by 6 bases, and 9 bases separated the two germline ends. This CDR3 region has 14 residues. Per germline, CDR1 SGHTA and CDR2 FQGNSA. The CDR3 spells CASSLDGVAGELFF. The CDR3 coding sequence is TGTGCCAGCAGCTTAGACGGGGTCGCCGGGGAGCTGTTTTTT.

This clonotype was seen at least ten times. The chain carries TRBV5-6 and TRBJ2-7; D ambiguous. The CDR3 totals 14 residues. Germline V gene data show CDR1 as SGHDT and CDR2 as YYEEEE. Trimming shortened V by 1 base and J by 1 base, and 9 bases separated the two germline ends. CDR3 amino acids: CASSLNSQSYEQYF. DNA for the CDR3: TGTGCCAGCAGCTTGAACAGCCAGTCCTACGAGCAGTACTTC.

The table lists this clonotype with many counts. This chain connects TRBV12-3 or TRBV12-4 to TRBJ1-5; possible D gene TRBD1, 5 bases. Trimming left V 11 bases short and J 5 bases short, with 13 bases between. This CDR3 contains 12 residues. CDR3 residues: CAGGLGDQPQHF. CDR3 DNA: TGTGCCGGGGGACTCGGGGATCAGCCCCAGCATTTT.

This clonotype was recorded many times. The chain uses TRBV12-3 or TRBV12-4 and TRBJ2-5; D is undetermined. V was pared by 6 bases and J by 5 bases, with 10 bases between. This CDR3 comprises 12 residues. Written as DNA, the CDR3 is TGTGCCAGCAGCTTGGTCGGTGAGACCCAGTACTTC. Translated, it gives CASSLVGETQYF.

This clonotype has only a few counts. The chain recombines TRBV20-1 with TRBJ2-5, with TRBD2 matching 9 bases. Germline trimming cut 6 bases from V and 5 bases from J; bases unmatched to any gene: 10. CDR1 is DFQATT and CDR2 is SNEGSKA in the germline V gene (reference sequence). This CDR3 spans 14 amino acids. The CDR3 bases are TGCAGTGCCAAGTCGAGCGGGAGGTTGGAGACCCAGTACTTC. Translating gives CSAKSSGRLETQYF.

This clonotype was observed a handful of times. The chain has TRBV20-1 and TRBJ2-7; TRBD2 might be the D (5 bases). In germline, CDR1 is DFQATT, CDR2 SNEGSKA (reference sequence). The CDR3 is made up of 14 amino acids. The ends were cut back, 7 bases at V and 2 bases at J, with 18 bases in the middle. The CDR3 region has the DNA TGCAGTGTTCCCCGGAAGAGGGCCCCCTACGAGCAGTACTTC. This translates into CSVPRKRAPYEQYF.

This clonotype has a handful of counts. The chain employs TRBV4-3 and TRBJ2-1; 13 nucleotides line up with TRBD2. In germline, CDR1 is LGHNA, CDR2 YSLEER. The length of the CDR3 is 16 residues. J gave up 3 bases and V 1 base, and 0 bases lay outside the gene matches. The CDR3 DNA reads TGCGCCAGCAGCCAAGGGACTAGCGGGAGCTACAATGAGCAGTTCTTC. It specifies CASSQGTSGSYNEQFF.

The sample holds a few counts of this clonotype. This chain joins TRBV3-1 and TRBJ2-1, with 14 bases fitting TRBD2. The CDR3 length is 20 residues. In germline, CDR1 is LGHDT, CDR2 YNNKEL (reference sequence). J lost 2 bases, V lost 0 bases, and 9 bases had no gene match. This CDR3 reads CASSQEDGTSGSDAYNEQFF. As DNA, the CDR3 is TGTGCCAGCAGCCAAGAAGACGGGACTAGCGGGAGTGACGCCTACAATGAGCAGTTCTTC.

This clonotype occurred a few times. The genes are TRBV20-1 and TRBJ2-3; tentative D call: TRBD2 (5 bases). The length of the CDR3 is 16 residues. Germline V gene lookup returns CDR1 DFQATT and CDR2 SNEGSKA (reference sequence). The V and J ends lost 0 bases and 6 bases respectively, with 19 bases between them. The CDR3 here is CSARERLAGYSDTQYF. CDR3 DNA sequence: TGCAGTGCTAGAGAACGTCTAGCTGGGTATTCGGATACGCAGTATTTT.

This clonotype has a handful of counts. The genes are TRBV4-1 and TRBJ2-7, with TRBD2 matching over 13 bases. This CDR3 has 15 amino acids. V shed 1 base, J shed 4 bases, and the junction held 1 base outside the gene matches. The germline gives CDR1 MGHRA, CDR2 YSYEKL. CDR3 DNA sequence: TGCGCCAGCAGCCAAGGACTAGCGGGAGGTTACGAGCAGTACTTC. Translating it yields CASSQGLAGGYEQYF.

The chain combines TRBV29-1 with TRBJ2-2, with 10 bases identical to TRBD2. There are 14 residues in the CDR3. After removal of 6 bases from V and 6 bases from J, the junction contained 7 bases not matched to a gene. The germline V gene encodes CDR1 SQVTM and CDR2 ANQGSEA. The CDR3 nucleotides read TGCAGCGTCGGGGGGACTAGCGCGGCCGGGGAGCTGTTTTTT. The encoded protein is CSVGGTSAAGELFF.

V is TRBV7-9 and J is TRBJ2-7; possibly TRBD2 for D (6 bases). V was shortened by 0 bases and J by 5 bases, with 14 bases between the two germline ends. From germline, CDR1 is SEHNR and CDR2 FQNEAQ (reference sequence). The CDR3 has 15 residues. Here the CDR3 reads CASSLAGGKSDEQYF. The CDR3 DNA is TGTGCCAGCAGCTTAGCGGGCGGGAAATCAGACGAGCAGTACTTC. Drawing the rest from reference TRBV7-9 and TRBJ2-7, the complete variable domain is DTGVSQNPRHKITKRGQNVTFRCDPISEHNRLYWYRQTLGQGPEFLTYFQNEAQLEKSRLLSDRFSAERPKGSFSTLEIQRTEQGDSAMYLCASSLAGGKSDEQYFGPGTRLTVT.

The table lists this clonotype with a few counts. The gene calls are TRBV24-1 and TRBJ2-1, with 8 bases fitting TRBD1. Unmatched junction bases numbered 5, after V lost 3 bases and J lost 5 bases. Germline assignment: CDR1 KGHDR and CDR2 SFDVKD. The CDR3 consists of 15 residues. The CDR3 coding sequence is TGTGCCACCAGTGATCCCCGGACAGGGAACAATGAGCAGTTCTTC. Translated, it gives CATSDPRTGNNEQFF.

The chain couples TRBV11-2 to TRBJ2-6; D is unresolved. The germline V gene has CDR1 SGHAT and CDR2 FQNNGV. V lost 3 bases to trimming and J lost 0 bases, with 9 bases between them. The CDR3 spans 16 residues. CDR3 in amino acids: CASSFDGYSGANVLTF. DNA of the CDR3: TGTGCCAGCAGCTTCGACGGATACTCTGGGGCCAACGTCCTGACTTTC.

In this sample, this clonotype turned up many times. The chain couples TRBV29-1 to TRBJ1-1; 8 positions match TRBD1. This CDR3 is 15 amino acids long. V lost 6 bases to trimming and J lost 1 base; unmatched junction nucleotides: 10. Per germline, CDR1 SQVTM and CDR2 ANQGSEA. The CDR3 DNA reads as TGCAGCGTGAGTCGACAGGGGAGGGCGAACACTGAAGCTTTCTTT. Protein sequence: CSVSRQGRANTEAFF.

This clonotype has a count of ten or more. The chain is built from TRBV10-2 and TRBJ1-1; possibly TRBD1 for D (6 bases). The germline V gene has CDR1 WSHSY and CDR2 SAAADI. This CDR3 spans 12 amino acids. V lost 6 bases and J lost 11, with 16 bases in between. CDR3 in DNA: TGCGCCAGCAGGGACCCGGGGGCAGGGGCTTTCTTT. The encoded protein is CASRDPGAGAFF.

In this sample, this clonotype turned up a few times. The CDR3 carries no conserved terminal phenylalanine or tryptophan, so it likely arises from a read error. The chain combines TRBV28 with TRBJ2-7, with D tentatively TRBD1 (5 bases). CDR1 and CDR2 from the germline V gene are MDHEN and SYDVKM. Trimming removed 2 bases from V and 3 bases from J, with 8 bases in between. The CDR3 has 13 residues. The CDR3 sequence: CASSLDSNYEQYL. The CDR3 DNA reads TGTGCCAGCAGTTTAGACAGCAACTACGAGCAGTACTTG.

The rearrangement links TRBV29-1 to TRBJ2-5; 9 bases are a match to TRBD2. The CDR3 sequence is 17 residues long. Germline CDR1 and CDR2: SQVTM and ANQGSEA. After removal of 6 bases from V and 4 bases from J, the junction contained 18 bases not matched to a gene. In DNA, the CDR3 is TGCAGCGTCTTGGATTTAGCGGGAGAGGGAGTAAGAGAGACCCAGTACTTC. It codes for CSVLDLAGEGVRETQYF.

This clonotype was seen a few times. CDR3 nucleotides: TGTGCCAGCAGGATAAGCGGCCCAGCCTACGAGCAGTACTTC. It encodes CASRISGPAYEQYF. J is TRBJ2-7 and V is TRBV28, with TRBD2 as a possible D gene (5 bases). Germline lookup yields CDR1 MDHEN and CDR2 SYDVKM. Trimming shortened V by 6 bases and J by 2 bases, and 14 bases separated the two germline ends. This CDR3 is built from 14 residues.